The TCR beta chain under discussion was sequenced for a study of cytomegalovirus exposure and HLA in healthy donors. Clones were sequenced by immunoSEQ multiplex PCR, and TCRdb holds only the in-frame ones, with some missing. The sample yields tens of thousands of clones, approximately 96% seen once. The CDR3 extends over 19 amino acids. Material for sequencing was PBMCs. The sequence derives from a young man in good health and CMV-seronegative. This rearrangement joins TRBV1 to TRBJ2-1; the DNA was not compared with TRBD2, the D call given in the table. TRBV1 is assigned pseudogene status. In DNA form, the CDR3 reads TGCACCAGCAGCCAAGATTATCGGACTAGCGGGACCTCCTACAATGAGCAGTTCTTC. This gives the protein CTSSQDYRTSGTSYNEQFF.